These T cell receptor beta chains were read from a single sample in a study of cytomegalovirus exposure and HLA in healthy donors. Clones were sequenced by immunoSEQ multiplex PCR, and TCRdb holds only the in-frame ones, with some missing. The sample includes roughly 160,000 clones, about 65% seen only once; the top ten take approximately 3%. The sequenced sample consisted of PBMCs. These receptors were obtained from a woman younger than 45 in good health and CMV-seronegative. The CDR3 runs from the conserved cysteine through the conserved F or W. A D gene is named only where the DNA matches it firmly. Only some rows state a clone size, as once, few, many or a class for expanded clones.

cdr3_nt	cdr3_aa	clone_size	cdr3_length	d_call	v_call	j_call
TGTGCCTGGAGTTCCACCCTAGCCCCATCAGATACGCAGTATTTT	CAWSSTLAPSDTQYF	NA	15	NA	TRBV30	TRBJ2-3
TGTGCCAGCAGCCCGGACACCTTCAGCACTGAAGCTTTCTTT	CASSPDTFSTEAFF	NA	14	NA	TRBV7-9	TRBJ1-1
TGCAGCGTTGTACTAGCTTCCTACGAGCAGTACTTC	CSVVLASYEQYF	once	12	NA	TRBV29-1	TRBJ2-7
TGTGCCAGCAGCACTAGCGGGAGTGGGACAGATACGCAGTATTTT	CASSTSGSGTDTQYF	NA	15	TRBD2	TRBV7-3	TRBJ2-3
TGTGCCAGCAGCCCTTCTAGCACAGATACGCAGTATTTT	CASSPSSTDTQYF	NA	13	NA	TRBV7-3	TRBJ2-3
TGTGCCAGCAGCCCACTCGAGGGGCTAGCGGGGGAACGCGGATTCTCCTACGAGCAGTACTTC	CASSPLEGLAGERGFSYEQYF	NA	21	TRBD2	TRBV4-2	TRBJ2-7
TGTGCCAGTAGTTGGAGGGACTTACCCACCGGGGAGCTGTTTTTT	CASSWRDLPTGELFF	NA	15	NA	TRBV19	TRBJ2-2
TGTGCCAGCAGCCAACAGGGGGTCGGTACAGATACGCAGTATTTT	CASSQQGVGTDTQYF	NA	15	TRBD1	TRBV5-4	TRBJ2-3
TGTGCCAGCAGCCTCCAGACAGGGGGTACCTACGAGCAGTACTTC	CASSLQTGGTYEQYF	few	15	TRBD1	TRBV7-8	TRBJ2-7
TGCGCCAGCAGCTCGGGACTTTCTCAGGAGACCCAGTACTTC	CASSSGLSQETQYF	NA	14	NA	TRBV5-1	TRBJ2-5
TGCAGCGTTGAACAAGGCCAGGGAGGCGATACGCAGTATTTT	CSVEQGQGGDTQYF	NA	14	NA	TRBV29-1	TRBJ2-3
TGTGCCAGCAGGCAACAGGGGTTCGGTGGCTACACCTTC	CASRQQGFGGYTF	NA	13	TRBD1	TRBV7-2	TRBJ1-2
TGTGCCAGCATTAGGGACAATCAAGAGACCCAGTACTTC	CASIRDNQETQYF	NA	13	NA	TRBV2	TRBJ2-5